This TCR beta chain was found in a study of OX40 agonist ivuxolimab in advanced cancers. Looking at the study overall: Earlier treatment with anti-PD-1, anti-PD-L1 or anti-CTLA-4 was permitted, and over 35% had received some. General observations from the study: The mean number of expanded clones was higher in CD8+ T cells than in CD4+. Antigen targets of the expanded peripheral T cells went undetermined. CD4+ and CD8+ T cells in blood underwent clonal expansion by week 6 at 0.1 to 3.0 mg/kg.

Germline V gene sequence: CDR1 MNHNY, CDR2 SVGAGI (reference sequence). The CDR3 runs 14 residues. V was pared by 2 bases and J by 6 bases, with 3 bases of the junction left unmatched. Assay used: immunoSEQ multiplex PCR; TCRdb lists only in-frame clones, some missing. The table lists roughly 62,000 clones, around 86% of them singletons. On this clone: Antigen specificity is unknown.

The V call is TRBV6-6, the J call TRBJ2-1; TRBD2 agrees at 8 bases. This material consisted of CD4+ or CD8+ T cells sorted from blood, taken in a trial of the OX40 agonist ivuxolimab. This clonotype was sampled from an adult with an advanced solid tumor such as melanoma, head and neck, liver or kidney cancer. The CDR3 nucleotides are TGTGCCAGCAGTTACCCGGGGACTAGCAATGAGCAGTTCTTC. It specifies CASSYPGTSNEQFF.